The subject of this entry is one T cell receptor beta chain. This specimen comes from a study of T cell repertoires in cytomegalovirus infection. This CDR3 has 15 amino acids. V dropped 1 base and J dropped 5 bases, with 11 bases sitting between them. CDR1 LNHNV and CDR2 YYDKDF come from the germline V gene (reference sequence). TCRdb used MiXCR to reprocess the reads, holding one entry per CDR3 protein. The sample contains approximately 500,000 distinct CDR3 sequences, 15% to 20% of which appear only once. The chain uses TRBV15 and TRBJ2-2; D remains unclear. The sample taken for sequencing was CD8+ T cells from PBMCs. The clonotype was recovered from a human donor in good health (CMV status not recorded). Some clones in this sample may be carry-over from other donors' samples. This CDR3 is CATSRGIGRTGELFF. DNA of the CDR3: TGTGCCACCAGCAGAGGCATAGGGCGGACCGGGGAGCTGTTTTTT.